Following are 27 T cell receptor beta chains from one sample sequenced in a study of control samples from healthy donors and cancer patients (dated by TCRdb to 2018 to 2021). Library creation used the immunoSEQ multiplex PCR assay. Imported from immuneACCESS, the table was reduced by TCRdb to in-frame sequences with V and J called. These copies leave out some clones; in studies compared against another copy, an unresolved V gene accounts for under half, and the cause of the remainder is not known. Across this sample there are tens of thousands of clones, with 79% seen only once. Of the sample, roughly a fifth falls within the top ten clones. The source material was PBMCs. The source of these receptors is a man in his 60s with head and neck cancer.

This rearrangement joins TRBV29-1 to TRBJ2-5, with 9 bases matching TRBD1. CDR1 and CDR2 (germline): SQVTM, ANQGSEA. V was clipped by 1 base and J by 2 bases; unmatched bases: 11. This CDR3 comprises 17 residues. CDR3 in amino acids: CSVEVWDRADSQETQYF. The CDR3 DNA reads TGCAGCGTTGAAGTCTGGGACAGGGCGGACTCACAAGAGACCCAGTACTTC.

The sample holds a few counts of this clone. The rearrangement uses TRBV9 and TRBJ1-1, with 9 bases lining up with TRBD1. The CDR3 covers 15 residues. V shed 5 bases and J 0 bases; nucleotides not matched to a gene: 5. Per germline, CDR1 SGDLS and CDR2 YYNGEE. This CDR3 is CASRDDRGMNTEAFF. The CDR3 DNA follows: TGTGCCAGCAGGGACGACAGGGGGATGAACACTGAAGCTTTCTTT.

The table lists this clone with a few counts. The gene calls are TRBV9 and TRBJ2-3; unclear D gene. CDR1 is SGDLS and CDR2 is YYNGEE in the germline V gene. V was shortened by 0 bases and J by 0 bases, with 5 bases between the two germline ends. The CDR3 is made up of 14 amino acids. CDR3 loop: CASSVDGSTDTQYF. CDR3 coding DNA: TGTGCCAGCAGCGTAGATGGTAGCACAGATACGCAGTATTTT.

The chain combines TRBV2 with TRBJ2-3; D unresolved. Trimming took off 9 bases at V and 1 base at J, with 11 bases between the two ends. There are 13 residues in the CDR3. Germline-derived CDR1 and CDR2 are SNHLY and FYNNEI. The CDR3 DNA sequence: TGTGCCAGTTCAAGAGAAGGCACAGATACGCAGTATTTT. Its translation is CASSREGTDTQYF.

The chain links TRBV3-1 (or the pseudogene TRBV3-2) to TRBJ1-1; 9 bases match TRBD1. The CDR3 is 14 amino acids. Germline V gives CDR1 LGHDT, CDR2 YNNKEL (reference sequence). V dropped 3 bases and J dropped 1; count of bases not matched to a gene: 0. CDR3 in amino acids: CASSQTGGNTEAFF. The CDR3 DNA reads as TGTGCCAGCAGCCAGACAGGGGGGAACACTGAAGCTTTCTTT.

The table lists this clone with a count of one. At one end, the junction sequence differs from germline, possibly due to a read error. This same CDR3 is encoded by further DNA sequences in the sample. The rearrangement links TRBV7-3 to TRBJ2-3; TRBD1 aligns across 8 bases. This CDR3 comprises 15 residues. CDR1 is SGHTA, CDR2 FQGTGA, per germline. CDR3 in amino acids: CASSSTGGDTDTQYF. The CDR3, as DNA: TGTGCCAGCAGCTCCACAGGGGGAGACACAGATACACAGTATTTT.

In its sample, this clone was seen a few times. The CDR3 loop is CASSLTESTNEKLFF. For the CDR3, the DNA is TGTGCCAGCAGCTTAACCGAAAGTACTAATGAAAAACTGTTTTTT. V is TRBV7-9 and J is TRBJ1-4; D unclear. The CDR3 is made up of 15 amino acids. From germline, CDR1 is SEHNR and CDR2 FQNEAQ (reference sequence). V was pared by 2 bases and J by 2 bases, with 9 bases between.

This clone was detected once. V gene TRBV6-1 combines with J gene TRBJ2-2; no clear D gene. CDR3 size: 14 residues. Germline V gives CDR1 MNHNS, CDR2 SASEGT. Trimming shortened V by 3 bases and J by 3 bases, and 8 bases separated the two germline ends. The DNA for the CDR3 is TGTGCCAGCAGTGAGACACGGGACACCGGGGAGCTGTTTTTT. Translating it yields CASSETRDTGELFF.

This CDR3 is CASSWGALNTEAFF. The CDR3 coding sequence is TGTGCCAGCAGTTGGGGAGCATTGAACACTGAAGCTTTCTTT. The J gene is TRBJ1-1, the V gene TRBV28; D uncertain. Per germline, CDR1 MDHEN and CDR2 SYDVKM. The CDR3 loop spans 14 amino acids. Trimming shortened V by 4 bases and J by 0 bases, and 9 bases separated the two germline ends.

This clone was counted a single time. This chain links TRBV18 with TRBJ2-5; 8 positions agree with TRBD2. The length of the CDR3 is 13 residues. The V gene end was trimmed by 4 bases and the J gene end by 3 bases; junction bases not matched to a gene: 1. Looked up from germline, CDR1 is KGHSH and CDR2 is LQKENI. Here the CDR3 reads CASSRGLEETQYF. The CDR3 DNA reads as TGTGCCAGCTCACGGGGACTAGAAGAGACCCAGTACTTC.

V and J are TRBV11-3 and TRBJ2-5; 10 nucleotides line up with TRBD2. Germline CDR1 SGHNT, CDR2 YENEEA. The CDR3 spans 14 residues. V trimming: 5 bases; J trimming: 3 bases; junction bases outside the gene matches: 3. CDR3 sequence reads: CASSKREGKETQYF. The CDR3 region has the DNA TGTGCCAGCAGCAAGCGGGAGGGAAAAGAGACCCAGTACTTC.

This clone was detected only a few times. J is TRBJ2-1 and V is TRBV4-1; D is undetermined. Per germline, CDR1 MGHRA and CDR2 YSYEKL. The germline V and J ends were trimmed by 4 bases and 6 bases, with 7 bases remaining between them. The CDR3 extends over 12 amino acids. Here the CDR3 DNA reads TGCGCCAGCAGCCTCCCGGGCAATGAGCAGTTCTTC. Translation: CASSLPGNEQFF.

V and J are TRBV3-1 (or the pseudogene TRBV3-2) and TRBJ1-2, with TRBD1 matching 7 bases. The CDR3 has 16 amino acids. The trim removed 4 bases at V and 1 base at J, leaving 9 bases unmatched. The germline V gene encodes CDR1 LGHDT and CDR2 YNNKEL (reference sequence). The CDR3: CASSRLSGTVNYGYTF. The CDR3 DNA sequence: TGTGCCAGCAGCCGATTATCCGGGACAGTTAACTATGGCTACACCTTC.

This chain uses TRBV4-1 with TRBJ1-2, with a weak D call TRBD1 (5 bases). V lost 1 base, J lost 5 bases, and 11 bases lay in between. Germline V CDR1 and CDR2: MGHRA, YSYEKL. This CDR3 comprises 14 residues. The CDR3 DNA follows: TGCGCCAGCAGCCAAGTTCTTGGGGGGTATGGCTACACCTTC. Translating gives CASSQVLGGYGYTF.

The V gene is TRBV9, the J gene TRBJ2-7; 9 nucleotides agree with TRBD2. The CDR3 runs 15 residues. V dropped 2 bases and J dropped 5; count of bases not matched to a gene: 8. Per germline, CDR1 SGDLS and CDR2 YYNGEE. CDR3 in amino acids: CASSVGLARSHEQYF. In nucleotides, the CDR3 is TGTGCCAGCAGCGTCGGACTAGCGAGGAGTCACGAGCAGTACTTC.

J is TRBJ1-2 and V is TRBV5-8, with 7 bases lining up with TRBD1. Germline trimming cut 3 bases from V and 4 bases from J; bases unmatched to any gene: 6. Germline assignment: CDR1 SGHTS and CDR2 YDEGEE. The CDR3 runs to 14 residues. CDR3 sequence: CASSWTGQTYGYTF. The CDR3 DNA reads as TGTGCCAGCAGCTGGACAGGACAGACCTATGGCTACACCTTC.

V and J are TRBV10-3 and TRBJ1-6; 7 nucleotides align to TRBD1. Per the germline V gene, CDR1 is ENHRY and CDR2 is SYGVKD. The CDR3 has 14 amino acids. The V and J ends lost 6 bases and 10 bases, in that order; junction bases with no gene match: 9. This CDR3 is CAIRPRGDRSPLHF. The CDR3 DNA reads TGTGCCATCAGACCCAGGGGGGATAGATCACCCCTCCACTTT.

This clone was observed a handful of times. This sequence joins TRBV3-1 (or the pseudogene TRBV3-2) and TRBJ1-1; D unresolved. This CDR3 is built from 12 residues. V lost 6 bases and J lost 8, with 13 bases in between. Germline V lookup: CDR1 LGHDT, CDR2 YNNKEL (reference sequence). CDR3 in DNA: TGTGCCAGCAGGCCCAGGACGGGGGAAGCTTTCTTT. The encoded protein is CASRPRTGEAFF.

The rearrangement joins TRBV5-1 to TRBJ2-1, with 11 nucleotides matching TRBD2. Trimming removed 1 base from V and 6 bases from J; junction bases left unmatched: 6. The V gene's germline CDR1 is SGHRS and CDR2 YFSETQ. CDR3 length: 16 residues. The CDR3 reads CASSLLTSGSGNEQFF. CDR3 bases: TGCGCCAGCAGCTTGCTCACTAGCGGGAGTGGCAATGAGCAGTTCTTC.

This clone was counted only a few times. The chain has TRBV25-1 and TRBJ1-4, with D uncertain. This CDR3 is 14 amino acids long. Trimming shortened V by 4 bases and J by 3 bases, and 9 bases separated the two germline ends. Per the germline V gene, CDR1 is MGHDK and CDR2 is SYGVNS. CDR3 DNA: TGTGCCAGCAGTGTCTCTCCTTCTAATGAAAAACTGTTTTTT. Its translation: CASSVSPSNEKLFF. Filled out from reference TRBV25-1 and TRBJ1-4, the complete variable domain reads EADIYQTPRYLVIGTGKKITLECSQTMGHDKMYWYQQDPGMELHLIHYSYGVNSTEKGDLSSESTVSRIRTEHFPLTLESARPSHTSQYLCASSVSPSNEKLFFGSGTQLSVL.

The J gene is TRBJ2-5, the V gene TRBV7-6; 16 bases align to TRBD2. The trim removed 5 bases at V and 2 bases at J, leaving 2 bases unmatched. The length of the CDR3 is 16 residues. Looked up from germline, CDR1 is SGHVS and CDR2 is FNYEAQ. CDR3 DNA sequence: TGTGCCAGCAGCCAGGGACTAGCGGGAGGGCAAGAGACCCAGTACTTC. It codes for CASSQGLAGGQETQYF.

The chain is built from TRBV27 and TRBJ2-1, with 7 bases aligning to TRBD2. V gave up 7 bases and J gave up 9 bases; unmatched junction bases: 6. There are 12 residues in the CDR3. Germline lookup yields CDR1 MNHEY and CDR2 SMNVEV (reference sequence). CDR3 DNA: TGTGCCAGCAAATCGAGCGGGATTGAGCAGTTCTTC. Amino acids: CASKSSGIEQFF.

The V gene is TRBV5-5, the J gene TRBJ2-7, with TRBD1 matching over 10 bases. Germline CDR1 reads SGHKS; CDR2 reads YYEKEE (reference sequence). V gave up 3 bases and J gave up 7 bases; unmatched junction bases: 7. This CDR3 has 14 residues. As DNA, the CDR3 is TGTGCCAGCAGCTACGGACAGGGGGTTGGTGAGCAGTACTTC. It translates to CASSYGQGVGEQYF.

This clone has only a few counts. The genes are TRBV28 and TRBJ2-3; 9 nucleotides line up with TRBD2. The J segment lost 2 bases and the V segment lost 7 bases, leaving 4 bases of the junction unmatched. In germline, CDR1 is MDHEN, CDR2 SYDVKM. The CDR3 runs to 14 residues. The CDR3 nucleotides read TGTGCCAGCACACTAGCGGGCAACACAGATACGCAGTATTTT. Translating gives CASTLAGNTDTQYF.

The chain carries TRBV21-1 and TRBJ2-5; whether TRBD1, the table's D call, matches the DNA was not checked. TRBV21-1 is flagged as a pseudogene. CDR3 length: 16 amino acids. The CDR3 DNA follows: TGTGCCAGCAGCAAAGAGAGGGGACAAATACCGGAGACCCAGTACTTC. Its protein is CASSKERGQIPETQYF.

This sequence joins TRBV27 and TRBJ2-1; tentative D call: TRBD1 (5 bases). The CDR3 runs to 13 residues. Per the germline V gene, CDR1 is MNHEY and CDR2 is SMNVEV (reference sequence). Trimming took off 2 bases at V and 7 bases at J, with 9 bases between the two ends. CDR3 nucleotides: TGTGCCAGCAGTTTAACAGGTAAAAATGAGCAGTTCTTC. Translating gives CASSLTGKNEQFF.

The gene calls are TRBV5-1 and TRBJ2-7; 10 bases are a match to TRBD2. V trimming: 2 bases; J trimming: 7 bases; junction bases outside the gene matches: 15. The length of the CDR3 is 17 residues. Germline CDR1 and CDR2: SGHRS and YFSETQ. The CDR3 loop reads CASSLTPREAGGGEQYF. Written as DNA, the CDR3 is TGCGCCAGCAGCTTAACTCCCAGGGAAGCGGGAGGGGGGGAGCAGTACTTC.